The present T cell receptor beta chain was sequenced within a study of cytomegalovirus exposure and HLA in healthy donors. Findings and limits, study-wide: The study labeled more than 150 TCR beta chains cytomegalovirus-associated.

In the case of this clone: Its cognate antigen is unknown.

The J segment lost 6 bases and the V segment lost 8 bases, leaving 4 bases of the junction unmatched. The CDR3 covers 13 residues. Germline V lookup: CDR1 WNHNN, CDR2 SYGVQD (reference sequence). Both 60 Vbeta primers and 13 Jbeta primers went into the PCR. Libraries were prepared by immunoSEQ multiplex PCR; TCRdb keeps only in-frame clonotypes and omits some of them. The sample lists roughly 80,000 clones; roughly two thirds were seen once. Sequencing was carried out using PBMCs. This receptor was identified in a woman aged 50 to 65 in good health and CMV-seropositive. The chain has TRBV10-1 and TRBJ2-1, with 10 bases lining up with TRBD2. The CDR3: CASSSGGANEQFF. The CDR3 nucleotides read TGCGCCAGCTCGAGCGGGGGGGCCAATGAGCAGTTCTTC.